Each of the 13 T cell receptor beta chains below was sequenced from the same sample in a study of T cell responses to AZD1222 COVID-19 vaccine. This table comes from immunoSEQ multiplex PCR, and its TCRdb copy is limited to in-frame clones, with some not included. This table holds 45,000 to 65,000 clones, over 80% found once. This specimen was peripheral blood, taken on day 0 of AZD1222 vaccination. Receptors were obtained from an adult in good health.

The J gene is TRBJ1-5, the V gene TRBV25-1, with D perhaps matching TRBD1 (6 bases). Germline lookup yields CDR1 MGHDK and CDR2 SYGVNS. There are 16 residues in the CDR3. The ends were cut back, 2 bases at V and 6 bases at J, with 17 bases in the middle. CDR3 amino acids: CASSEIGGPGIQPQHF. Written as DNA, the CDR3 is TGTGCCAGCAGTGAAATCGGGGGGCCCGGAATTCAGCCCCAGCATTTT.

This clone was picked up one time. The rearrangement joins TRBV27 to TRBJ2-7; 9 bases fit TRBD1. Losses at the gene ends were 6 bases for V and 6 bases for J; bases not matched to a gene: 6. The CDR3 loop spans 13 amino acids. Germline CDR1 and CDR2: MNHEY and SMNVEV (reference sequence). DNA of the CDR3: TGTGCCAGCAGAATTAGACAGGGGGGCGAGCAGTACTTC. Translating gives CASRIRQGGEQYF.

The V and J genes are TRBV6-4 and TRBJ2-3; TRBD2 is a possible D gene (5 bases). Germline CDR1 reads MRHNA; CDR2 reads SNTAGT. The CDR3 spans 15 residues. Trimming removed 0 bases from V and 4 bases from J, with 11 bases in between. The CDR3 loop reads CASSDSRAGADTQYF. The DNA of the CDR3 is TGTGCCAGCAGTGACTCCCGGGCCGGGGCAGATACGCAGTATTTT.

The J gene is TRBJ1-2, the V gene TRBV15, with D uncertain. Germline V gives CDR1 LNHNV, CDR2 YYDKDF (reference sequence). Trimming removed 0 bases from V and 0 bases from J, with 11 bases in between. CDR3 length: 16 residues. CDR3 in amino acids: CATSRDLAYTNYGYTF. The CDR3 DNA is TGTGCCACCAGCAGAGATTTGGCATATACTAACTATGGCTACACCTTC.

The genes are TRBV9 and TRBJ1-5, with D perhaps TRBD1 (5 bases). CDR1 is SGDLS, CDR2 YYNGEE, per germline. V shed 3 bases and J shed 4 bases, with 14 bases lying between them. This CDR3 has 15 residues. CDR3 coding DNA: TGTGCCAGCAGCGCCTTCCGGGACGGAAATCAGCCCCAGCATTTT. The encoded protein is CASSAFRDGNQPQHF.

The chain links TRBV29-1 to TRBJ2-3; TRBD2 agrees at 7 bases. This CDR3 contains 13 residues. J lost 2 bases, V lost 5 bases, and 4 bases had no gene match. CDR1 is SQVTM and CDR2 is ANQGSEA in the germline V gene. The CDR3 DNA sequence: TGCAGCGTTCTAGCGGAGAACACAGATACGCAGTATTTT. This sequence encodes CSVLAENTDTQYF.

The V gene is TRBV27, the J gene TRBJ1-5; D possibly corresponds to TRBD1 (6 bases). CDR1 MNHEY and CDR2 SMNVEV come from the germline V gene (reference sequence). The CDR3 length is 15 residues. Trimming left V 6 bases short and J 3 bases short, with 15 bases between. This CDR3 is CASRGHTGTNQPQHF. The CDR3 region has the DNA TGTGCCAGCAGGGGACACACAGGGACCAATCAGCCCCAGCATTTT.

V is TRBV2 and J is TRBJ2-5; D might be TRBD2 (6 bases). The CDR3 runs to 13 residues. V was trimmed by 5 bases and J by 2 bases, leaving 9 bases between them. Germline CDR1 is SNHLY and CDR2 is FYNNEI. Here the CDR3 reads CASSPGGQETQYF. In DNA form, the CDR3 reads TGTGCCAGCAGTCCCGGGGGTCAAGAGACCCAGTACTTC. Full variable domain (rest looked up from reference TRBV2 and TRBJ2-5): EPEVTQTPSHQVTQMGQEVILRCVPISNHLYFYWYRQILGQKVEFLVSFYNNEISEKSEIFDDQFSVERPDGSNFTLKIRSTKLEDSAMYFCASSPGGQETQYFGPGTRLLVL.

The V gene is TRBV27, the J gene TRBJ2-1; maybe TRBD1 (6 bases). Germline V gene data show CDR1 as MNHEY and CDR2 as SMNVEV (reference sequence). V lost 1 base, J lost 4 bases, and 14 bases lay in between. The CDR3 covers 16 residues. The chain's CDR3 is CASSLLAGAGYNEQFF. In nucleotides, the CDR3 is TGTGCCAGCAGTTTATTGGCAGGGGCAGGGTACAATGAGCAGTTCTTC.

In nucleotides, the CDR3 is TGTGCCAGCAGCCAAGAGGAAAAGGGGCTTAACTATGGCTACACCTTC. It specifies CASSQEEKGLNYGYTF. The chain recombines TRBV3-1 (or the pseudogene TRBV3-2) with TRBJ1-2, with D possibly matching TRBD1 (5 bases). The CDR3 has 16 residues. V lost 0 bases, J lost 1 base, and 12 bases lay in between. CDR1 LGHDT and CDR2 YNNKEL come from the germline V gene (reference sequence).

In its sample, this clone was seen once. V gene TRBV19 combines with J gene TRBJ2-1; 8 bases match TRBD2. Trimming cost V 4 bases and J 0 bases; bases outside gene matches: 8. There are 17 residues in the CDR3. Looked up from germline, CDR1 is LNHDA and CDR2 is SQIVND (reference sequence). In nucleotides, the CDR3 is TGTGCCAGTAGTAGCGCTCTGGGACTAGGCTCCTACAATGAGCAGTTCTTC. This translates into CASSSALGLGSYNEQFF.

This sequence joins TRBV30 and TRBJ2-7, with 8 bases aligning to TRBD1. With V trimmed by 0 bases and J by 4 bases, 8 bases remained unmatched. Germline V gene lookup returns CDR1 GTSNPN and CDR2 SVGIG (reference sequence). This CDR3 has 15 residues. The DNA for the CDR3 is TGTGCCTGGAGTGTAGTGGACAGGGCGATTTACGAGCAGTACTTC. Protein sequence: CAWSVVDRAIYEQYF.

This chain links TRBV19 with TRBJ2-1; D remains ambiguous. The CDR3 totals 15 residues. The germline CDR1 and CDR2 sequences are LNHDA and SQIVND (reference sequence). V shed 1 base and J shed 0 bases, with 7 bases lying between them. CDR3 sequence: CASSIAPSSYNEQFF. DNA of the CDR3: TGTGCCAGTAGTATAGCTCCGAGCTCCTACAATGAGCAGTTCTTC.